The sequence of this T cell receptor (beta chain) was determined in a study of T cell responses to AZD1222 COVID-19 vaccine. General study points: White British donors predominated, females outnumbered males, and clonal diversity was possibly underestimated. Two AZD1222 doses significantly raised spike-specific TCR breadth and depth over controls.

The method was immunoSEQ multiplex PCR; TCRdb's version includes in-frame clones alone and lacks a portion of them. The table records about 140,000 clones, roughly 90% of them present only once. The CDR3 covers 12 residues. V shed 2 bases and J shed 10 bases, with 12 bases lying between them. The germline V gene has CDR1 MNHNS and CDR2 SASEGT. Notes on this clone: Its antigen is currently unknown.

This sample comprised peripheral blood, obtained on day 0 of AZD1222 vaccination. This chain links TRBV6-1 with TRBJ2-7; weak D call: TRBD1 (5 bases). The source is an adult in good health. The CDR3 DNA follows: TGTGCCAGCAGTGAAAGGGGATATAGTCAGTACTTC. It codes for CASSERGYSQYF.